The 14 T cell receptor beta chains in this list originate from one sample, sequenced in a study of shared clonotypes between healthy human individuals. Data came from immunoSEQ multiplex PCR; TCRdb stores just in-frame clones and leaves some out. The sample records 2,500,000 or so clones, roughly 93% being singletons. The sample consisted of naive CD4+ T cells from PBMCs. The subset here: CD45RA+ positively selected. Source of these receptors: a young man in good health. Some clones in this sample may be carry-over from other donors' samples.

CDR3 sequence (DNA): TGTGCCAGCAGACCAGGGGGTTTCCCTGGAAACACCATATATTTT. Translation gives CASRPGGFPGNTIYF. V and J are TRBV7-2 and TRBJ1-3, with 7 bases identical to TRBD1. After removal of 6 bases from V and 2 bases from J, the junction contained 7 bases not matched to a gene. CDR3 length equals 15 residues. CDR1 and CDR2 (germline): SGHTA, FQGNSA.

This chain links TRBV28 with TRBJ2-5; 13 positions match TRBD2. The CDR3 extends over 18 amino acids. Germline CDR1 MDHEN, CDR2 SYDVKM. V trimming: 4 bases; J trimming: 1 base; junction bases outside the gene matches: 9. CDR3 loop: CASSSPPGLAGPQETQYF. Written as DNA, the CDR3 is TGTGCCAGCAGTTCACCTCCGGGACTAGCGGGACCCCAAGAGACCCAGTACTTC. Full variable domain (missing parts from reference TRBV28 and TRBJ2-5): DVKVTQSSRYLVKRTGEKVFLECVQDMDHENMFWYRQDPGLGLRLIYFSYDVKMKEKGDIPEGYSVSREKKERFSLILESASTNQTSMYLCASSSPPGLAGPQETQYFGPGTRLLVL.

This sequence joins TRBV5-1 and TRBJ2-5; perhaps TRBD2 as D (6 bases). The V end lost 6 bases, the J end lost 4 bases, and 13 bases lay between the germline ends. Germline CDR1 is SGHRS and CDR2 is YFSETQ. The CDR3 covers 13 residues. The CDR3 reads CASNRLGGETQYF. CDR3 nucleotide sequence: TGCGCCAGCAATCGGTTGGGGGGAGAGACCCAGTACTTC.

This clone was seen a few times. The rearrangement joins TRBV9 to TRBJ2-5; 10 bases map to TRBD2. CDR1 and CDR2 from the germline V gene are SGDLS and YYNGEE. The length of the CDR3 is 15 residues. The V gene end was trimmed by 2 bases and the J gene end by 5 bases; junction bases not matched to a gene: 6. CDR3 amino acids: CASSVSSGSGETQYF. The CDR3 bases are TGTGCCAGCAGCGTGTCTAGCGGGAGTGGGGAGACCCAGTACTTC. The full variable domain, with the rest looked up from reference TRBV9 and TRBJ2-5, is DSGVTQTPKHLITATGQRVTLRCSPRSGDLSVYWYQQSLDQGLQFLIQYYNGEERAKGNILERFSAQQFPDLHSELNLSSLELGDSALYFCASSVSSGSGETQYFGPGTRLLVL.

This chain connects TRBV6-1 to TRBJ2-3; TRBD1 matches 8 bases. The germline V gene encodes CDR1 MNHNS and CDR2 SASEGT. With V trimmed by 6 bases and J by 9 bases, 8 bases remained unmatched. The CDR3 has 13 amino acids. In DNA form, the CDR3 reads TGTGCCAGCAGCCGGACAGGGACGGACACGCAGTATTTT. This encodes CASSRTGTDTQYF.

On this clone itself: No DNA is shown, since the ends of the CDR3 on it are uncertain; the CDR3 is the one TCRdb lists. The gene calls are TRBV15 and TRBJ1-1; the D call of TRBD1 is as the table states it, not checked on the DNA. Looked up from germline, CDR1 is LNHNV and CDR2 is YYDKDF (reference sequence). The CDR3 adds up to 12 amino acids, both ends counted. CDR3 residues: CATSRVGTGTGF.

This clone was seen a few times. CDR3 in amino acids: CSALAGTAKNIQYF. The CDR3 DNA sequence: TGCAGCGCACTAGCGGGAACAGCCAAAAACATTCAGTACTTC. The chain is built from TRBV29-1 and TRBJ2-4; 10 bases match TRBD2. Germline V gene sequence: CDR1 SQVTM, CDR2 ANQGSEA. The CDR3 is made up of 14 amino acids. With 7 bases clipped from V and 0 bases from J, the junction kept 3 bases outside the gene matches. The full variable domain, its missing parts supplied by reference TRBV29-1 and TRBJ2-4, is SAVISQKPSRDICQRGTSLTIQCQVDSQVTMMFWYRQQPGQSLTLIATANQGSEATYESGFVIDKFPISRPNLTFSTLTVSNMSPEDSSIYLCSALAGTAKNIQYFGAGTRLSVL.

A note on this clone: This sample includes further DNA sequences coding for the same CDR3. The rearrangement joins TRBV5-1 to TRBJ2-1; a possible D gene is TRBD1 (6 bases). Trimming removed 3 bases from V and 1 base from J, with 11 bases in between. In germline, CDR1 is SGHRS, CDR2 YFSETQ. CDR3 length: 15 residues. CDR3: CASSSRDTSYNEQFF. The CDR3 DNA sequence: TGCGCCAGCAGCTCCCGGGACACGTCCTACAATGAGCAGTTCTTC.

The chain links TRBV28 to TRBJ1-1; TRBD1 agrees at 8 bases. Per the germline V gene, CDR1 is MDHEN and CDR2 is SYDVKM. V shed 2 bases and J 11 bases; nucleotides not matched to a gene: 10. This CDR3 spans 14 amino acids. Here the CDR3 reads CASSLGVRGLDAFF. In DNA form, the CDR3 reads TGTGCCAGCAGTTTAGGTGTCAGGGGGCTTGACGCTTTCTTT.

The V gene is TRBV18, the J gene TRBJ2-1; D is tentatively TRBD1 or TRBD2 (5 bases each). The CDR3 is 17 residues long. V shed 2 bases and J shed 0 bases, with 14 bases lying between them. Per the germline V gene, CDR1 is KGHSH and CDR2 is LQKENI. In nucleotides, the CDR3 is TGTGCCAGCTCACCAACCGGGACGCCAAGCTCCTACAATGAGCAGTTCTTC. Amino acid sequence: CASSPTGTPSSYNEQFF.

The V call is TRBV19, the J call TRBJ1-1; TRBD1 aligns across 9 bases. CDR3 length equals 13 residues. CDR1 is LNHDA, CDR2 SQIVND, per germline (reference sequence). V gave up 3 bases and J gave up 4 bases; unmatched junction bases: 0. CDR3 nucleotides: TGTGCCAGTAGTATGGACAGGGGCACTGAAGCTTTCTTT. Translation: CASSMDRGTEAFF.

This rearrangement joins TRBV15 to TRBJ2-1; 11 nucleotides line up with TRBD2. The CDR3 sequence is 16 residues long. Looked up from germline, CDR1 is LNHNV and CDR2 is YYDKDF (reference sequence). V lost 3 bases to trimming and J lost 2 bases; unmatched junction nucleotides: 3. As DNA, the CDR3 is TGTGCCACCAGCAGGGGACTAGCGGACCCCTACAATGAGCAGTTCTTC. It encodes CATSRGLADPYNEQFF. Full variable domain (outside the CDR3, taken from reference TRBV15 and TRBJ2-1): DAMVIQNPRYQVTQFGKPVTLSCSQTLNHNVMYWYQQKSSQAPKLLFHYYDKDFNNEADTPDNFQSRRPNTSFCFLDIRSPGLGDTAMYLCATSRGLADPYNEQFFGPGTRLTVL.

V gene TRBV19 combines with J gene TRBJ1-2, with 8 bases aligning to TRBD1. Germline CDR1 reads LNHDA; CDR2 reads SQIVND (reference sequence). Unmatched junction bases numbered 6, after V lost 3 bases and J lost 0 bases. This CDR3 has 16 amino acids. The CDR3 here is CASSISQGAPNYGYTF. Written as DNA, the CDR3 is TGTGCCAGTAGTATTTCTCAGGGGGCACCTAACTATGGCTACACCTTC.

This clone has only a few counts. The chain links TRBV7-2 to TRBJ1-3; D remains unclear. V lost 4 bases, J lost 0 bases, and 10 bases lay in between. This CDR3 is built from 15 residues. CDR1 is SGHTA and CDR2 is FQGNSA in the germline V gene. The CDR3: CASSWLGSSGNTIYF. Written as DNA, the CDR3 is TGTGCCAGCAGCTGGCTCGGTAGCTCTGGAAACACCATATATTTT. The full variable domain, with the rest looked up from reference TRBV7-2 and TRBJ1-3, is GAGVSQSPSNKVTEKGKDVELRCDPISGHTALYWYRQSLGQGLEFLIYFQGNSAPDKSGLPSDRFSAERTGGSVSTLTIQRTQQEDSAVYLCASSWLGSSGNTIYFGEGSWLTVV.